This T cell receptor beta chain originates from a study of tumor-infiltrating lymphocytes in localized non-small cell lung cancer. Overall study: From each patient, both tumor and uninvolved lung, non-adjacent to tumor, were sampled. Study-wide results and caveats: Tumors had more T cell infiltration than uninvolved lung, per TCRbeta sequencing and CD3 counts.

The CDR3 is made up of 15 amino acids. Germline V gives CDR1 LNHDA, CDR2 SQIVND (reference sequence). Trimming took 7 bases from V and 2 from J, leaving 15 bases between them. The data were produced by immunoSEQ multiplex PCR, yet TCRdb's version contains in-frame clones alone and is incomplete. Of about 12,000 clones listed, approximately 80% are singletons. About this clone itself: Antigen unknown.

This clonotype originated in a human donor with non-small cell lung cancer. V is TRBV19 and J is TRBJ1-5; no clear D gene. Sequencing was done on a sample of lung tumor tissue. The CDR3 DNA reads as TGTGCCAGTATACCCACCCAACTGGGCAATCAGCCCCAGCATTTT. The encoded protein is CASIPTQLGNQPQHF.